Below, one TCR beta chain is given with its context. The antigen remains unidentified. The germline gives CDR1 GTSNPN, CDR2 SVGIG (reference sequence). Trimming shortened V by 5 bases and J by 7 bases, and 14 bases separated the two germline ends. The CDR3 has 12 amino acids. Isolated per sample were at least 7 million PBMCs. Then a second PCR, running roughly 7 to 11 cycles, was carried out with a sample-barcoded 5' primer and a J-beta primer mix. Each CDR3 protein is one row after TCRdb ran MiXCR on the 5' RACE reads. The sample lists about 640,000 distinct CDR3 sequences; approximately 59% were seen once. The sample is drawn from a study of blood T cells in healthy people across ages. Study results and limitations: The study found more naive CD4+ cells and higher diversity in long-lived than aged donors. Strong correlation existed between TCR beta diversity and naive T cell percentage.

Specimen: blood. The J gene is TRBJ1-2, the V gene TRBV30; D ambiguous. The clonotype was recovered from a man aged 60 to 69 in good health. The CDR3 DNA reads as TGTGCCTGGGAGGGTATAGAAAGTGGCTACACCTTC. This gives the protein CAWEGIESGYTF.